The 2 T cell receptor beta chains reported below all come from one sample, sequenced in a study of T cell changes during pregnancy in multiple sclerosis. Using immunoSEQ multiplex PCR, the repertoire was profiled, and TCRdb retains in-frame clones only, with some absent. The sample lists roughly 72,000 clones; roughly 92% were seen once. Specimen: CD4+ T cells from peripheral blood mononuclear cells, collected before pregnancy. The receptor source for this set is a female donor with multiple sclerosis, enrolled in a pregnancy study.

The rearrangement joins TRBV30 to TRBJ1-1; D may be TRBD1 (6 bases). Trimming removed 5 bases from V and 4 bases from J, with 14 bases in between. The CDR3 is 13 amino acids. Looked up from germline, CDR1 is GTSNPN and CDR2 is SVGIG (reference sequence). CDR3 sequence: CAWLQGESTEAFF. The CDR3, as DNA: TGTGCCTGGTTACAGGGAGAGAGCACTGAAGCTTTCTTT.

The genes are TRBV6-6 and TRBJ1-4; D is undetermined. Germline CDR1 reads MNHNY; CDR2 reads SVGAGI (reference sequence). The CDR3 consists of 14 residues. V gave up 2 bases and J gave up 4 bases, with 8 bases separating them. CDR3 sequence: CASSYEQINEKLFF. CDR3 coding DNA: TGTGCCAGCAGTTACGAACAGATTAATGAAAAACTGTTTTTT.